This TCR beta chain was found in a study of blood T cell repertoires in COVID-19. Across the study: Acute and convalescent COVID-19 specimens originated in the United States, Italy and Spain. T cells, B-cell-depleted T cells, or PBMCs supplied cDNA or gDNA.

Study processing details: Amplification with reference gene primers provided the estimates of nucleated cell counts. TCRdb keeps only in-frame clones here, not all; method: immunoSEQ multiplex PCR. The D gene and trimming were derived from the DNA, and the V and J assignments and clone size from that table. The sample gives approximately 300,000 clones, about 85% of which show up once; around 4% is in the top ten. V lost 3 bases, J lost 4 bases, and 21 bases lay in between. The CDR3 extends over 17 amino acids. Germline loops: CDR1 SGHKS, CDR2 YYEKEE (reference sequence). The TCR originated in a woman aged 45-60 years with active or convalescent COVID-19. This chain uses TRBV5-5 with TRBJ2-3, with D maybe TRBD2 (6 bases). Sequencing was carried out using peripheral blood. CDR3 protein: CASSSSSLREMPDTQYF. The CDR3 nucleotides are TGTGCCAGCAGCTCCTCCTCCCTACGGGAGATGCCAGATACGCAGTATTTT.